A selection of T cell receptor beta chains follows, all from one sample in a study of T-cell memory formation after mild COVID-19. TCRdb re-analysed the 5' RACE reads in MiXCR, keeping a single row per CDR3 protein. The sample has roughly 50,000 distinct CDR3 sequences, 9% to 9.5% seen once. Sequencing was carried out using PBMCs or a T cell subset sorted from them (not recorded which). All receptors derive from a man aged 18 to 29 who had mild COVID-19 (a few samples of this study predate the infection). Cell type and time point are not known. Each CDR3 is given with its conserved first and last residue. A D gene is named only where the DNA matches it firmly. A row's size may be missing; if present it is once, few, many or a size class.

TRBD1,TRBJ2-1,few,TRBV12-3/TRBV12-4,CASSPQGISYNEQFF,TGTGCCAGCAGCCCACAGGGGATATCCTACAATGAGCAGTTCTTC
NA,TRBJ2-3,NA,TRBV24-1,CATSERGASADTQYF,TGTGCCACCAGTGAGCGGGGCGCCTCAGCAGATACGCAGTATTTT
TRBD1,TRBJ2-7,NA,TRBV27,CASPKTGGYEQYF,TGTGCCAGCCCCAAGACAGGGGGCTACGAGCAGTACTTC
TRBD2,TRBJ2-1,NA,TRBV20-1,CSARDLGGAYNEQFF,TGCAGTGCTAGAGATCTGGGGGGGGCCTACAATGAGCAGTTCTTC
NA,TRBJ1-1,few,TRBV7-2,CASSFTRGNTEAFF,TGTGCCAGCAGCTTTACGAGAGGGAATACTGAAGCTTTCTTT
NA,TRBJ1-1,few,TRBV5-1,CASSLVDTEAFF,TGCGCCAGCAGCTTGGTGGACACTGAAGCTTTCTTT
TRBD1,TRBJ2-5,many,TRBV5-1,CASSQGQGEETQYF,TGCGCCAGCAGCCAAGGACAGGGGGAAGAGACCCAGTACTTC
NA,TRBJ1-5,NA,TRBV4-1,CASSQGVENQPQHF,TGCGCCAGCAGCCAAGGAGTGGAGAATCAGCCCCAGCATTTT
NA,TRBJ2-1,NA,TRBV24-1,CATSDPVVEQFF,TGTGCCACCAGTGATCCGGTGGTTGAGCAGTTCTTC
TRBD1,TRBJ1-5,few,TRBV12-3/TRBV12-4,CASSNSPPNRGNQPQHF,TGTGCCAGCAGTAACTCTCCACCAAACAGGGGGAATCAGCCCCAGCATTTT
TRBD1,TRBJ1-6,NA,TRBV6-5,CASSYQGGFGVSPLHF,TGTGCCAGCAGTTACCAGGGGGGGTTTGGGGTTTCACCCCTCCACTTT
NA,TRBJ1-2,NA,TRBV2,CASSDTGLGGYTF,TGTGCCAGCAGTGATACCGGACTAGGTGGCTACACCTTC
NA,TRBJ1-1,NA,TRBV25-1,CASSELGGTEAFF,TGTGCCAGCAGTGAGTTGGGGGGCACTGAAGCTTTCTTT
NA,TRBJ2-1,many,TRBV4-1,CASSQVFRRGYNEQFF,TGCGCCAGCAGCCAAGTCTTTAGAAGGGGCTACAATGAGCAGTTCTTC
NA,TRBJ1-2,many,TRBV7-8,CASSLQGLYYGYTF,TGTGCCAGCAGCTTACAGGGACTCTACTATGGCTACACCTTC
NA,TRBJ2-6,few,TRBV5-6,CASSLALGESYGANVLTF,TGTGCCAGCAGCTTGGCCTTGGGTGAGTCATATGGGGCCAACGTCCTGACTTTC
TRBD1,TRBJ2-3,many,TRBV5-1,CASSSTGGADTQYF,TGCGCCAGCAGCTCTACAGGGGGCGCAGATACGCAGTATTTT
NA,TRBJ1-2,few,TRBV12-3/TRBV12-4,CASSRRGVINYGYTF,TGTGCCAGCAGTCGAAGGGGGGTGATCAACTATGGCTACACCTTC
TRBD1,TRBJ1-2,NA,TRBV6-2/TRBV6-3,CASTEPRGNYGYTF,TGTGCCAGCACCGAACCCAGGGGGAACTATGGCTACACCTTC
TRBD2,TRBJ2-1,many,TRBV9,CASSVTSGGHNEQFF,TGTGCCAGCAGCGTTACTAGCGGGGGCCACAATGAGCAGTTCTTC